The rows below give T cell receptor beta chains drawn from one sample of a study of human T cells and chemical hapten exposure. TCRdb reanalysed the RACE reads using MiXCR and keeps one entry per CDR3 protein. The sample has 90,000 to 120,000 distinct CDR3 sequences; about 10% are singletons. Specimen: whole blood, collected in connection with sensitization to the hapten diphenylcyclopropenone (DPC). These receptors originate from a woman aged 35 to 49 with alopecia areata. Some clones in this sample may be carry-over from other donors' samples. CDR3s include the opening cysteine and the closing phenylalanine or tryptophan. A D gene is named only where the DNA matches it firmly. Clone size is given for some rows only: seen once, a few or many times, or a class if the clone is expanded.

cdr3_length: 17
clone_size: NA
j_call: TRBJ1-6
d_call: TRBD1
v_call: TRBV20-1
cdr3_nt: TGCAGTGCTAGCCAAATCCTCCGGGACAGGGTTGATTCACCCCTCCACTTT
cdr3_aa: CSASQILRDRVDSPLHF

cdr3_length: 16
clone_size: few
j_call: TRBJ2-2
d_call: TRBD1
v_call: TRBV25-1
cdr3_nt: TGTGCCAGCAGGCGGGACAGGGGGCCGGACACCGGGGAGCTGTTTTTT
cdr3_aa: CASRRDRGPDTGELFF

cdr3_length: 15
clone_size: NA
j_call: TRBJ2-1
d_call: NA
v_call: TRBV5-4
cdr3_nt: TGTGCCAGCAGCCAAGCGGCTAACTCCTACAATGAGCAGTTCTTC
cdr3_aa: CASSQAANSYNEQFF

cdr3_length: 13
clone_size: few
j_call: TRBJ2-1
d_call: TRBD2
v_call: TRBV2
cdr3_nt: TGTGCCAGCGGACGACTAGCGGCCAATGAGCAGTTCTTC
cdr3_aa: CASGRLAANEQFF

cdr3_length: 12
clone_size: few
j_call: TRBJ1-1
d_call: NA
v_call: TRBV11-2
cdr3_nt: TGTGCCAGCATCCTGGATAGGGGTGAAGCTTTCTTT
cdr3_aa: CASILDRGEAFF

cdr3_length: 15
clone_size: few
j_call: TRBJ2-1
d_call: TRBD2
v_call: TRBV3-1
cdr3_nt: TGTGCCAGCAGCTTCCTTAGCGGGAGAAGGAATGAGCAGTTCTTC
cdr3_aa: CASSFLSGRRNEQFF

cdr3_length: 14
clone_size: few
j_call: TRBJ1-2
d_call: TRBD1
v_call: TRBV10-3
cdr3_nt: TGTGCCATCAGTGGGACAGGGGGAGCCTATGGCTACACCTTC
cdr3_aa: CAISGTGGAYGYTF

cdr3_length: 11
clone_size: NA
j_call: TRBJ1-1
d_call: NA
v_call: TRBV20-1
cdr3_nt: TGCAGTGCTGGATTAGGGGGGGAAGCTTTCTTT
cdr3_aa: CSAGLGGEAFF

cdr3_length: 15
clone_size: many
j_call: TRBJ2-2
d_call: NA
v_call: TRBV7-7
cdr3_nt: TGTGCTAGCAGCCCGCTTGGGTTGAACACCGGGGAGCTGTTTTTT
cdr3_aa: CASSPLGLNTGELFF

cdr3_length: 16
clone_size: many
j_call: TRBJ1-5
d_call: TRBD1
v_call: TRBV12-3/TRBV12-4
cdr3_nt: TGTGCCAGCAGTTTAGAGGGACAGTTGTCTAATCAGCCCCAGCATTTT
cdr3_aa: CASSLEGQLSNQPQHF

cdr3_length: 18
clone_size: NA
j_call: TRBJ2-1
d_call: TRBD2
v_call: TRBV7-2
cdr3_nt: TGTGCCAGCAGCCTATCCGGGACTAGCGCAATTCCCTACAATGAGCAGTTCTTC
cdr3_aa: CASSLSGTSAIPYNEQFF

cdr3_length: 14
clone_size: many
j_call: TRBJ1-1
d_call: TRBD1
v_call: TRBV30
cdr3_nt: TGTGCCTGGGGACAGGGACAGCGGATTAATGAAGCTTTCTTT
cdr3_aa: CAWGQGQRINEAFF